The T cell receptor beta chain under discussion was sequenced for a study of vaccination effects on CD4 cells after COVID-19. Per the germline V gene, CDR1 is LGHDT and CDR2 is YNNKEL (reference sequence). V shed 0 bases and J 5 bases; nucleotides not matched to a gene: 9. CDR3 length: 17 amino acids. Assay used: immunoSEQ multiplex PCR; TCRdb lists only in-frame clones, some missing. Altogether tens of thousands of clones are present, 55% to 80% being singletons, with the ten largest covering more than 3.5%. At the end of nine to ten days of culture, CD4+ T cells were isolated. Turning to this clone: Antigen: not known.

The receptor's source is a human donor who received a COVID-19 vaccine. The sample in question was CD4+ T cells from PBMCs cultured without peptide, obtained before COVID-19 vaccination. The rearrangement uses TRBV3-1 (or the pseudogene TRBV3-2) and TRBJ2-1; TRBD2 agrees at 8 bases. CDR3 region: CASSQDWAGGLDNEQFF. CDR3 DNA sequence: TGTGCCAGCAGCCAAGATTGGGCGGGGGGCCTTGACAATGAGCAGTTCTTC.